The 11 T cell receptor beta chains in this list originate from one sample, sequenced in a study of CD4 T cells in relation to SARS-CoV-2 and coronaviruses. The unexposed donors gave CD4+ T cells in about 2011-2018, prior to COVID-19. After approximately ten days of culture, CD4+ T cells were isolated. Libraries were prepared by immunoSEQ multiplex PCR; TCRdb keeps only in-frame clonotypes and omits some of them. The table has more than 20,000 clones, around two thirds seen once; the top ten hold around 12%. What these receptors recognize is not known. The specimen was CD4+ T cells from PBMCs, cultured in vitro. The receptors here all came from a human donor in good health.

The chain has TRBV19 and TRBJ2-1; a weak D match, TRBD1 (6 bases). The ends were cut back, 4 bases at V and 4 bases at J, with 11 bases in the middle. Per germline, CDR1 LNHDA and CDR2 SQIVND (reference sequence). The CDR3 totals 14 residues. In nucleotides, the CDR3 is TGTGCCAGTAGTACCTTACAGGGATACAATGAGCAGTTCTTC. Translation: CASSTLQGYNEQFF.

The rearrangement uses TRBV18 and TRBJ1-1; TRBD1 is a possible D gene (5 bases). This CDR3 has 15 amino acids. Germline CDR1 KGHSH, CDR2 LQKENI. The V and J ends lost 0 bases and 4 bases respectively, with 12 bases between them. This CDR3 reads CASSPPNGGSTEAFF. As DNA, the CDR3 is TGTGCCAGCTCACCACCGAATGGGGGGAGCACTGAAGCTTTCTTT.

The V call is TRBV7-6, the J call TRBJ1-1; D is unresolved. The V end lost 1 base, the J end lost 1 base, and 10 bases lay between the germline ends. Germline V gene data show CDR1 as SGHVS and CDR2 as FNYEAQ. CDR3 length: 15 residues. This CDR3 reads CASSLVASQNTEAFF. CDR3 nucleotide sequence: TGTGCCAGCAGCTTAGTGGCCAGCCAGAACACTGAAGCTTTCTTT.

The V and J genes are TRBV28 and TRBJ2-7, with D tentatively TRBD1 or TRBD2 (5 bases each). V was shortened by 7 bases and J by 0 bases, with 10 bases between the two germline ends. CDR3 length: 13 residues. Germline V gives CDR1 MDHEN, CDR2 SYDVKM. CDR3 sequence reads: CASNPGSSYEQYF. The CDR3, as DNA: TGTGCCAGCAACCCAGGGAGCTCCTACGAGCAGTACTTC. The whole variable domain, remainder taken from reference TRBV28 and TRBJ2-7, is DVKVTQSSRYLVKRTGEKVFLECVQDMDHENMFWYRQDPGLGLRLIYFSYDVKMKEKGDIPEGYSVSREKKERFSLILESASTNQTSMYLCASNPGSSYEQYFGPGTRLTVT.

This clone has a handful of counts. This chain links TRBV5-6 with TRBJ2-3; 7 nucleotides line up with TRBD2. V lost 1 base and J lost 5; bases outside the gene matches: 1. This CDR3 region has 13 residues. Germline lookup yields CDR1 SGHDT and CDR2 YYEEEE. The CDR3 region is CASSLTSEDTQYF. CDR3 nucleotide sequence: TGTGCCAGCAGCTTGACTAGCGAAGATACGCAGTATTTT.

The chain uses TRBV24-1 and TRBJ2-1; D is possibly TRBD2 (5 bases). This CDR3 contains 18 residues. Between the trimmed V and J ends, which lost 0 bases and 7 bases, there was a span of 21 bases. Germline CDR1 is KGHDR and CDR2 is SFDVKD. The CDR3 region is CATSDLPRRGSLGNEQFF. The CDR3 coding sequence is TGTGCCACCAGTGATTTGCCAAGGCGCGGGTCCCTTGGGAATGAGCAGTTCTTC.

The chain employs TRBV20-1 and TRBJ2-1, with D perhaps given as TRBD1 or TRBD2 (5 bases each). The CDR3 is 15 residues long. With 3 bases removed from V and 6 bases from J, the gap between germline ends came to 18 bases. Germline V gene lookup returns CDR1 DFQATT and CDR2 SNEGSKA (reference sequence). The CDR3 loop is CSASLYGDAPNEQFF. The CDR3 DNA sequence: TGCAGTGCTAGTCTCTACGGGGACGCCCCCAATGAGCAGTTCTTC.

This chain connects TRBV2 to TRBJ1-3; TRBD1 is a possible D gene (5 bases). Germline V gene lookup returns CDR1 SNHLY and CDR2 FYNNEI. The CDR3 runs 18 residues. Trimming shortened V by 1 base and J by 4 bases, and 20 bases separated the two germline ends. Written as DNA, the CDR3 is TGTGCCAGCAGTGAAGGGGGGAAGGTAAGGCGTGTCGGAAACACCATATATTTT. Its protein product is CASSEGGKVRRVGNTIYF. Combining the CDR3 with reference TRBV2 and TRBJ1-3 gives the whole variable domain EPEVTQTPSHQVTQMGQEVILRCVPISNHLYFYWYRQILGQKVEFLVSFYNNEISEKSEIFDDQFSVERPDGSNFTLKIRSTKLEDSAMYFCASSEGGKVRRVGNTIYFGEGSWLTVV.

This chain connects TRBV19 to TRBJ2-7, with D perhaps being TRBD1 or TRBD2 (6 bases each). Germline loops: CDR1 LNHDA, CDR2 SQIVND (reference sequence). CDR3 length: 13 residues. Trimming removed 5 bases from V and 6 bases from J, with 14 bases in between. The chain's CDR3 is CASSRGHSLEQYF. CDR3 DNA sequence: TGTGCCAGTAGTCGGGGGCATTCCCTCGAGCAGTACTTC.

This chain joins TRBV6-6 and TRBJ1-2; possibly TRBD1 for D (6 bases). CDR1 and CDR2 (germline): MNHNY, SVGAGI (reference sequence). This CDR3 region has 12 residues. The germline V and J ends were trimmed by 4 bases and 3 bases, with 6 bases remaining between them. CDR3 sequence: CASSSGDYGYTF. CDR3 in DNA: TGTGCCAGCAGTTCAGGGGACTATGGCTACACCTTC.

The rearrangement uses TRBV5-1 and TRBJ2-3; TRBD2 agrees at 8 bases. Germline values: CDR1 SGHRS, CDR2 YFSETQ. V dropped 0 bases and J dropped 0; count of bases not matched to a gene: 9. The CDR3 extends over 18 amino acids. The CDR3 sequence: CASSLETSGMLSTDTQYF. DNA for the CDR3: TGCGCCAGCAGCTTGGAAACTAGCGGAATGCTTAGCACAGATACGCAGTATTTT.